The entry below describes one T cell receptor (beta chain). A junction boundary mismatches the germline segment, possibly from a read error. The sample belongs to a study of regulatory T cells in long-lasting Graves disease. The CDR3 is 16 residues long. CDR1 is LNHDA, CDR2 SQIVND, per germline (reference sequence). Time point of the sample: newly diagnosed GD, antithyroid drugs for less than 3 months. PBMC-extracted RNA yielded the TCR library. Criteria from the American Thyroid Association guidelines were applied to diagnose Graves' disease. Assembly of TCR beta libraries relied on iRepertoire HTBI primers together with Arm-PCR of CDR3 regions. TCRdb re-analysed the multiplex PCR reads in MiXCR, keeping a single row per CDR3 protein. The sample carries approximately 440,000 distinct CDR3 sequences, roughly 16% recorded once. The same data also contributed to another study, on T cells in Graves' hyperthyroidism and ophthalmopathy. According to that study: Appearing also in blood were most of the thyroid clonotypes expanded above 0.001.

The sequencing used peripheral blood mononuclear cells (PBMCs), collected at new diagnosis, from a patient treated with antithyroid drugs. This sequence joins TRBV19 and TRBJ2-3, with 7 bases lining up with TRBD1. The source of this sequence is a man aged 40-55 years with Graves disease. The CDR3 here is CTSSMQHRGWTDTQYF. CDR3 nucleotides: TGTACCAGTAGTATGCAGCACAGGGGATGGACAGATACGCAGTATTTT. The whole variable domain, filled in from reference TRBV19 and TRBJ2-3, reads DGGITQSPKYLFRKEGQNVTLSCEQNLNHDAMYWYRQDPGQGLRLIYYSQIVNDFQKGDIAEGYSVSREKKESFPLTVTSAQKNPTAFYLCTSSMQHRGWTDTQYFGPGTRLTVL.